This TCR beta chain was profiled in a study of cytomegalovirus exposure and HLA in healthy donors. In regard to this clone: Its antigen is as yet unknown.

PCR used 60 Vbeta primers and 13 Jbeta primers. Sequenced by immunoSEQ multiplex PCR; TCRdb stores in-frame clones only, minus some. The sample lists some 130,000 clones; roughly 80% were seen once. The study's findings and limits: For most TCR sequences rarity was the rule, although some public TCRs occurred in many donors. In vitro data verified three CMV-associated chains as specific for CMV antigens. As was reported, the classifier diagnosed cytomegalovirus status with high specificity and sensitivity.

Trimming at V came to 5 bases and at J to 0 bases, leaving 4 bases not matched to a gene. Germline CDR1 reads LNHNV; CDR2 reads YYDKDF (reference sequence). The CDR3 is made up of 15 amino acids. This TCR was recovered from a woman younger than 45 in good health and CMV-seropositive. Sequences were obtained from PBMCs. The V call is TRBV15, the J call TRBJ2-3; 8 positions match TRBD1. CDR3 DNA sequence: TGTGCCACCAGCCGGGACAGGACGAGCACAGATACGCAGTATTTT. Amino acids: CATSRDRTSTDTQYF.